This TCR beta chain comes out of a study of cytomegalovirus exposure and HLA in healthy donors. General study results and limits: Diagnosis of cytomegalovirus status made by the classifier reportedly showed high specificity and sensitivity. Specificity of a few CMV-associated chains for CMV antigens was verified in vitro. TCR beta chains numbering some 160 were designated cytomegalovirus-associated. Subsequent analysis of the 120 or so validation repertoires found a tendency for first-cohort TCR clusters to co-occur.

Sequencing used immunoSEQ multiplex PCR; TCRdb keeps in-frame clones, though not all of them. The profile shows under 150,000 clones, just over 90% of them singletons. The length of the CDR3 is 15 residues. Per germline, CDR1 MRHNA and CDR2 SNTAGT. V was trimmed by 3 bases and J by 5 bases, leaving 14 bases between them. On this clone: Its matching antigen is unknown.

The clonotype originates from a man aged 18-30 years in good health and CMV-seronegative. Sequencing used PBMCs. The chain carries TRBV6-4 and TRBJ2-1; D is perhaps TRBD2 (5 bases). In nucleotides, the CDR3 is TGTGCCAGCAGTGAGAGGGCGGAACCCCACAATGAGCAGTTCTTC. It yields the protein CASSERAEPHNEQFF.